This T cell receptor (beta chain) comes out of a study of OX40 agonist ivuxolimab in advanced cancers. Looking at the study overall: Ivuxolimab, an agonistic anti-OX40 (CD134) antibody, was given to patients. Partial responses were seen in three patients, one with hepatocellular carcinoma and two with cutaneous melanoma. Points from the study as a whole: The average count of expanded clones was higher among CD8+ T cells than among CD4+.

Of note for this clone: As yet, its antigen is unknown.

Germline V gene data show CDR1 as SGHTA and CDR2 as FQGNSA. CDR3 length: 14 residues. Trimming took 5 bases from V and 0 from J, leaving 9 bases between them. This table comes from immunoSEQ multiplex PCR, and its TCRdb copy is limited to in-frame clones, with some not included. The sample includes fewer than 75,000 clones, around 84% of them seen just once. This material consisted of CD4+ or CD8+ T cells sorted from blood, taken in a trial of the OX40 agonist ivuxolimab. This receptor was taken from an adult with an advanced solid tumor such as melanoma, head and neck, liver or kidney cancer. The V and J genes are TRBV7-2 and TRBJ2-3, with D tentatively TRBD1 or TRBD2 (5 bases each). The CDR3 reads CASSAGASTDTQYF. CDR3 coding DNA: TGTGCCAGCAGCGCCGGGGCTAGCACAGATACGCAGTATTTT.